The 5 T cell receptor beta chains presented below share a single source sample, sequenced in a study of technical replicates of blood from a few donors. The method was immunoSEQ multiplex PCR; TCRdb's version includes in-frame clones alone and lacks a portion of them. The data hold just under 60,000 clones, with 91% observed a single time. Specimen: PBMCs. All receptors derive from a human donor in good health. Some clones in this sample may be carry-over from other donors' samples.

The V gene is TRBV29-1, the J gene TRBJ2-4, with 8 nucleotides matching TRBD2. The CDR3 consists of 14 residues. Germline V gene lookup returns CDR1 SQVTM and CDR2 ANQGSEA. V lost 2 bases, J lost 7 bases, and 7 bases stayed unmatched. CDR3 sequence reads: CSVESREVRNIQYF. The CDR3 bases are TGCAGCGTTGAATCGCGGGAGGTTAGGAACATTCAGTACTTC.

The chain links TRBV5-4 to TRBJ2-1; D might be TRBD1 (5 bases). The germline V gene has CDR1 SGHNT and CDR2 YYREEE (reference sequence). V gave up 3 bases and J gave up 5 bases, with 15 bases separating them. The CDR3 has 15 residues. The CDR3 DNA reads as TGTGCCAGCAGCTCCCAGGGTAGTTATCACAATGAGCAGTTCTTC. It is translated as CASSSQGSYHNEQFF. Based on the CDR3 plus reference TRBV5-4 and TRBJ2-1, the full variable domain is ETGVTQSPTHLIKTRGQQVTLRCSSQSGHNTVSWYQQALGQGPQFIFQYYREEENGRGNFPPRFSGLQFPNYSSELNVNALELDDSALYLCASSSQGSYHNEQFFGPGTRLTVL.

CDR3 coding DNA: TGTGCCAGCAGTTCATTAGTAAGTAGCAATCAGCCCCAGCATTTT. It is translated as CASSSLVSSNQPQHF. This chain connects TRBV27 to TRBJ1-5; D uncertain. The CDR3 spans 15 residues. Trimming shortened V by 4 bases and J by 0 bases, and 10 bases separated the two germline ends. CDR1 is MNHEY, CDR2 SMNVEV, per germline (reference sequence).

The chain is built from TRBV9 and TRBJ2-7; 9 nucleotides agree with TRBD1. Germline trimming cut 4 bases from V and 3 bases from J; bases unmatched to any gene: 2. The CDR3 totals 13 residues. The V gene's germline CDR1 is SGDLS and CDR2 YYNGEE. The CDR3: CASSPGQGYEQYF. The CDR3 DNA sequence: TGTGCCAGCAGCCCGGGACAGGGCTACGAGCAGTACTTC.

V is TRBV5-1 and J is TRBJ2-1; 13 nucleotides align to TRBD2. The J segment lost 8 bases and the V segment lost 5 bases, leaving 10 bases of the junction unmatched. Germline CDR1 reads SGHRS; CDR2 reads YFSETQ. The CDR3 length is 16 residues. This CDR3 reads CASRLQLAGGPDEQFF. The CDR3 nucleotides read TGCGCCAGCAGACTCCAACTAGCGGGAGGGCCCGATGAGCAGTTCTTC.